The clone carrying this T cell receptor beta chain was seen at least ten times. This sample is part of a study of blood T cells in healthy people across ages. The CDR3 runs to 15 residues. Deletions cut 1 base from V and 0 bases from J, with 7 bases between. CDR1 and CDR2 from the germline V gene are MNHNS and SASEGT. A second PCR of roughly 7 to 11 cycles used a sample-barcoded 5' primer and a J-beta primer mix. Each CDR3 protein is one row after TCRdb ran MiXCR on the 5' RACE reads. The sample includes 800,000 or so distinct CDR3 sequences, more than 20% of them seen just once. The data were also submitted as part of a second study, on T cells of mothers and their children.

The source material was blood. The gene calls are TRBV6-1 and TRBJ2-4; no firm D call. The sequence came from a boy younger than 18 in good health. The chain's CDR3 is CASSEGTLAKNIQYF. DNA for the CDR3: TGTGCCAGCAGTGAAGGCACCCTAGCCAAAAACATTCAGTACTTC.